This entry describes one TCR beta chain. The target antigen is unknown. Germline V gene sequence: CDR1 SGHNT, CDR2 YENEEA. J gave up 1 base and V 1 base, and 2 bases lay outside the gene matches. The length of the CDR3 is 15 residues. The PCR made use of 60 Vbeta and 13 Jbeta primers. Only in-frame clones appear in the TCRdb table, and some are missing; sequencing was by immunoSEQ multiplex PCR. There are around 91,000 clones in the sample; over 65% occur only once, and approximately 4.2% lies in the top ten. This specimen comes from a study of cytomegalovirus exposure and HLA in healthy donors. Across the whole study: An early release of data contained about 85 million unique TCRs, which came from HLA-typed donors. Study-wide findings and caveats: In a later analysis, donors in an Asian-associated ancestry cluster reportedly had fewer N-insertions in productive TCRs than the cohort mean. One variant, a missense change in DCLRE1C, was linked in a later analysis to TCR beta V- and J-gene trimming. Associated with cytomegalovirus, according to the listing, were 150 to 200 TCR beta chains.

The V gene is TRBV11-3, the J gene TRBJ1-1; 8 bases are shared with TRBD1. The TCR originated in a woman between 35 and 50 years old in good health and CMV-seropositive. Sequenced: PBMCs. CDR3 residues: CASSLAGQGNTEAFF. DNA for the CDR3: TGTGCCAGCAGCTTAGCCGGACAGGGGAACACTGAAGCTTTCTTT.